Below, 24 T cell receptor beta chains from the same sample are listed, as sequenced in a study of shared clonotypes between healthy human individuals. Only in-frame clones appear in the TCRdb table, and some are missing; sequencing was by immunoSEQ multiplex PCR. The top ten clones hold approximately 1.5% of a sample with over a million clones, about 75% of them seen once. Material for sequencing was memory CD4+ T cells sorted from blood. The subset here: CD45RA-negative fraction. These receptors came from a man aged 18 to 29 in good health.

This clone was counted a few times. The same CDR3 is also encoded by other DNA sequences in this sample. The chain has TRBV19 and TRBJ1-5; TRBD1 agrees at 10 bases. Per germline, CDR1 LNHDA and CDR2 SQIVND (reference sequence). V trimming: 5 bases; J trimming: 7 bases; junction bases outside the gene matches: 5. The CDR3 has 14 residues. CDR3 sequence reads: CASSPTGGGQPQHF. The CDR3 DNA is TGTGCCAGTAGTCCGACAGGGGGCGGACAGCCCCAGCATTTT.

The genes are TRBV29-1 and TRBJ2-3, with D unresolved. CDR3 length: 12 residues. CDR1 SQVTM and CDR2 ANQGSEA come from the germline V gene. The V end lost 2 bases, the J end lost 1 base, and 4 bases lay between the germline ends. In DNA form, the CDR3 reads TGCAGCGTTGAACTCCGCACAGATACGCAGTATTTT. Amino acids: CSVELRTDTQYF.

This clone was seen once. The chain uses TRBV9 and TRBJ2-5; 11 bases fit TRBD2. The germline V gene encodes CDR1 SGDLS and CDR2 YYNGEE. V lost 0 bases to trimming and J lost 3 bases; unmatched junction nucleotides: 7. The CDR3 contains 17 residues. CDR3 residues: CASSVGLAGSHEETQYF. Written as DNA, the CDR3 is TGTGCCAGCAGCGTAGGACTAGCGGGAAGCCATGAAGAGACCCAGTACTTC.

The genes are TRBV5-1 and TRBJ1-1; D gene unclear. V dropped 5 bases and J dropped 0 bases, with 8 bases sitting between them. Per the germline V gene, CDR1 is SGHRS and CDR2 is YFSETQ. The CDR3 has 13 residues. Here the CDR3 reads CASRGRLNTEAFF. DNA of the CDR3: TGCGCCAGCAGAGGACGGTTGAACACTGAAGCTTTCTTT.

This chain connects TRBV6-5 to TRBJ2-1; 7 bases fit TRBD1. CDR1 MNHEY and CDR2 SVGAGI come from the germline V gene. J was trimmed by 6 bases and V by 8 bases; bases with no gene match: 10. The CDR3 covers 14 residues. The CDR3 bases are TGTGCCAGCGCCCTACTGGGGACAGCCAATGAGCAGTTCTTC. Residues: CASALLGTANEQFF.

The chain carries TRBV2 and TRBJ2-2; no firm D call. The CDR3 contains 13 residues. The ends were cut back, 5 bases at V and 4 bases at J, with 8 bases in the middle. The germline CDR1 and CDR2 sequences are SNHLY and FYNNEI. CDR3 DNA sequence: TGTGCCAGCAGTTGGGTTGCCACCGGGGAGCTGTTTTTT. The encoded protein is CASSWVATGELFF.

The V gene is TRBV7-9, the J gene TRBJ2-1, with 10 bases identical to TRBD2. Trimming at V came to 4 bases and at J to 8 bases, leaving 8 bases not matched to a gene. Germline CDR1 reads SEHNR; CDR2 reads FQNEAQ (reference sequence). This CDR3 region has 15 residues. In nucleotides, the CDR3 is TGTGCCAGCAGCTCCAGCGGGAGGGCGACCCATGAGCAGTTCTTC. As protein: CASSSSGRATHEQFF.

The J gene is TRBJ1-1, the V gene TRBV19, with 8 bases lining up with TRBD1. V shed 3 bases, J shed 6 bases, and the junction held 9 bases outside the gene matches. The V gene's germline CDR1 is LNHDA and CDR2 SQIVND (reference sequence). This CDR3 is built from 15 residues. CDR3: CASSISPGGISEAFF. The CDR3 DNA reads as TGTGCCAGTAGTATTTCGCCAGGGGGCATCTCTGAAGCTTTCTTT.

The chain has TRBV10-3 and TRBJ1-2; D gene ambiguous. From germline, CDR1 is ENHRY and CDR2 SYGVKD. This CDR3 region has 14 residues. Trimming left V 7 bases short and J 4 bases short, with 16 bases between. CDR3 in amino acids: CAITPGSTFYGYTF. The CDR3 DNA is TGTGCCATCACGCCGGGAAGTACTTTCTATGGCTACACCTTC.

This chain connects TRBV5-1 to TRBJ1-1; maybe TRBD1 (6 bases). CDR1 and CDR2 (germline): SGHRS, YFSETQ. This CDR3 region has 17 residues. Trimming cost V 0 bases and J 0 bases, with 15 bases left between them. The CDR3 region has the DNA TGCGCCAGCAGCTTGGGTCGCTCTGGGGGGCTGAACACTGAAGCTTTCTTT. Its protein product is CASSLGRSGGLNTEAFF.

This chain uses TRBV7-2 with TRBJ1-1, with D tentatively TRBD1 (5 bases). V was cut by 4 bases and J by 1 base, with 13 bases left in between. This CDR3 is 15 amino acids long. CDR1 is SGHTA and CDR2 is FQGNSA in the germline V gene. As DNA, the CDR3 is TGTGCCAGCAGCTCCAATGGGGGGACGAACACTGAAGCTTTCTTT. Protein sequence: CASSSNGGTNTEAFF.

A word on this clone: A single base separates this from a much larger clone, so it may be a read error. J is TRBJ1-1 and V is TRBV11-3; D is possibly TRBD1 (5 bases). The CDR3 extends over 13 amino acids. Trimming removed 4 bases from V and 1 base from J, with 7 bases in between. Per the germline V gene, CDR1 is SGHNT and CDR2 is YENEEA. The CDR3 nucleotides read TGTGCCAGCAGCTCTGACAGGAACACTGAAGCTTTCTTT. Translated, it gives CASSSDRNTEAFF.

CDR3 sequence (DNA): TGTGCCAGCAGTGCTGGAATATCTAACTATGGCTACACCTTC. Protein sequence: CASSAGISNYGYTF. This sequence joins TRBV2 and TRBJ1-2, with D unclear. Trimming removed 4 bases from V and 0 bases from J, with 9 bases in between. This CDR3 spans 14 amino acids. The germline V gene has CDR1 SNHLY and CDR2 FYNNEI.

The V and J genes are TRBV7-9 and TRBJ2-7; maybe TRBD2 (5 bases). This CDR3 spans 16 amino acids. The germline V gene has CDR1 SEHNR and CDR2 FQNEAQ (reference sequence). V dropped 5 bases and J dropped 0 bases, with 17 bases sitting between them. Written as DNA, the CDR3 is TGTGCCAGCAGCCCAGATCGGGGTTCTGGCTCCTACGAGCAGTACTTC. Translating gives CASSPDRGSGSYEQYF.

The chain links TRBV2 to TRBJ2-4; D unclear. With 1 base removed from V and 3 bases from J, the gap between germline ends came to 4 bases. The CDR3 loop spans 13 amino acids. Germline V gene data show CDR1 as SNHLY and CDR2 as FYNNEI. The CDR3 loop reads CASSEGRKNIQYF. CDR3 sequence (DNA): TGTGCCAGCAGTGAAGGACGCAAAAACATTCAGTACTTC.

This clone has only one observation. The sample has other DNA sequences that encode this CDR3 too. The DNA for the CDR3 is TGCGCCAGCAGCTTGGGCGGACAGGGGGCGGTTGGGGCCAACGTCCTGACTTTC. It encodes CASSLGGQGAVGANVLTF. The V call is TRBV5-1, the J call TRBJ2-6; TRBD1 agrees at 11 bases. The CDR3 extends over 18 amino acids. The junction had 5 bases not matched to a gene; V was cut back by 0 bases and J by 3 bases. Per germline, CDR1 SGHRS and CDR2 YFSETQ.

In regard to this clone: Other DNA sequences in the sample encode the same CDR3. The rearrangement joins TRBV19 to TRBJ2-5; D may be TRBD1 (5 bases). V was pared by 3 bases and J by 4 bases, with 12 bases between. CDR1 and CDR2 from the germline V gene are LNHDA and SQIVND (reference sequence). CDR3 length: 14 amino acids. The CDR3 spells CASSIGQGLETQYF. The CDR3 nucleotides read TGTGCCAGTAGTATTGGGCAGGGCCTAGAGACCCAGTACTTC.

This clone appeared many times. The chain has TRBV2 and TRBJ1-2; tentatively, D is TRBD1 (5 bases). The ends were cut back, 3 bases at V and 8 bases at J, with 16 bases in the middle. CDR1 and CDR2 (germline): SNHLY, FYNNEI. This CDR3 has 14 amino acids. CDR3 sequence reads: CASSDPGTVKGYTF. In DNA, the CDR3 is TGTGCCAGCAGTGATCCAGGGACGGTGAAGGGCTACACCTTC.

CDR3 sequence reads: CAWSAIYRGHSGNTIYF. The CDR3 nucleotides are TGTGCCTGGAGTGCCATTTACAGGGGCCACTCTGGAAACACCATATATTTT. The chain couples TRBV30 to TRBJ1-3; TRBD1 aligns across 7 bases. CDR3 length equals 17 residues. V gave up 1 base and J gave up 0 bases; unmatched junction bases: 9. Germline values: CDR1 GTSNPN, CDR2 SVGIG (reference sequence).

The chain recombines TRBV15 with TRBJ2-2, with a possible D match to TRBD2 (7 bases). This CDR3 has 17 amino acids. The germline V gene has CDR1 LNHNV and CDR2 YYDKDF (reference sequence). Trimming stripped 0 bases from V and 1 base from J, with 12 bases between. In DNA form, the CDR3 reads TGTGCCACCAGCAGAGATCGGGGGGCGCAGAACACCGGGGAGCTGTTTTTT. Translated: CATSRDRGAQNTGELFF. Filled out from reference TRBV15 and TRBJ2-2, the complete variable domain reads DAMVIQNPRYQVTQFGKPVTLSCSQTLNHNVMYWYQQKSSQAPKLLFHYYDKDFNNEADTPDNFQSRRPNTSFCFLDIRSPGLGDTAMYLCATSRDRGAQNTGELFFGEGSRLTVL.

The chain carries TRBV27 and TRBJ1-5; D is ambiguous. The CDR3 length is 13 residues. Germline CDR1 reads MNHEY; CDR2 reads SMNVEV (reference sequence). Deletions cut 2 bases from V and 1 base from J, with 3 bases between. The CDR3 protein is CASSLKSNQPQHF. In DNA, the CDR3 is TGTGCCAGCAGTTTAAAAAGCAATCAGCCCCAGCATTTT.

The genes are TRBV7-2 and TRBJ1-1; D gene ambiguous. This CDR3 has 13 amino acids. CDR1 is SGHTA and CDR2 is FQGNSA in the germline V gene. Trimming took off 5 bases at V and 0 bases at J, with 7 bases between the two ends. CDR3 sequence (DNA): TGTGCCAGCAGCGTAGAAATGAACACTGAAGCTTTCTTT. Translation: CASSVEMNTEAFF.

The V and J genes are TRBV5-1 and TRBJ2-3; the D gene could be TRBD1 or TRBD2 (5 bases each). The CDR3 runs 15 residues. The V gene lost 3 bases and the J gene lost 1 base, with 12 bases spanning the gap. CDR1 and CDR2 from the germline V gene are SGHRS and YFSETQ. CDR3 sequence: CASSSGRWGTDTQYF. CDR3 coding DNA: TGCGCCAGCAGCTCGGGACGGTGGGGCACAGATACGCAGTATTTT.

This clone was counted a single time. The V and J genes are TRBV6-1 and TRBJ1-5; no clear D gene. CDR3 length: 12 amino acids. Germline CDR1 MNHNS, CDR2 SASEGT. The germline V and J ends were trimmed by 1 base and 11 bases, with 9 bases remaining between them. The CDR3 sequence is CASSEDVSAQHF. In DNA, the CDR3 is TGTGCCAGCAGTGAAGACGTATCAGCCCAGCATTTT.